This TCR beta chain was retrieved from a study of cytomegalovirus exposure and HLA in healthy donors. A note on this clone: Antigen specificity is unknown.

Study outcomes and limitations: About 87% or about 30% of the time was how often most TCR beta V segments were productive, according to an earlier analysis.

Germline V lookup: CDR1 KGHSH, CDR2 LQKENI. Trimming took off 3 bases at V and 4 bases at J, with 12 bases between the two ends. This CDR3 contains 14 residues. It was with 60 Vbeta and 13 Jbeta primers that the PCR ran. Produced via immunoSEQ multiplex PCR; TCRdb's table is partial and in-frame only. The data show 200,000 or so clones, 70% seen once. The V call is TRBV18, the J call TRBJ1-2, with unresolved D. The receptor comes from a man between 35 and 55 years old in good health and CMV-seropositive. What was sequenced was PBMCs. The CDR3 loop reads CASSPQPGFYGYTF. CDR3 coding DNA: TGTGCCAGCTCACCCCAACCGGGTTTCTATGGCTACACCTTC.